This TCR beta chain was captured in a study of Ad26.COV2.S vaccination and SARS-CoV-2 variants. The sample's treatment: around 19 received Ad26.COV2.S at low or high dose, single or two shots; roughly 5 received placebo; per-sample allocation not given. Sample collection was performed on day 63 after the first vaccine or placebo injection. This person who donated was an adult of 18-55 years in Boston. Built on an Ad26 vector, the vaccine expressed Wuhan-strain SARS-CoV-2 spike. With respect to this clone: Its antigen is still unknown.

The V end was cut by 0 bases, the J end by 3 bases, with 12 bases between. The CDR3 covers 15 residues. CDR1 is LGHDT and CDR2 is YNNKEL in the germline V gene (reference sequence). Assay used: immunoSEQ multiplex PCR; TCRdb lists only in-frame clones, some missing. The repertoire includes about 350,000 clones, 65% to 90% of them detected once, and about 10% sits in the top ten. Overall study findings and caveats: It was found that vaccine and placebo recipients had similar non-spike TCR breadth.

The source material was peripheral blood, sampled in a trial of Ad26.COV2.S vaccine versus placebo. This clonotype was obtained from a person between 18 and 60 years old who received the Ad26.COV2.S COVID-19 vaccine or a placebo. The chain joins TRBV3-1 (or the pseudogene TRBV3-2) to TRBJ2-7; the D gene is possibly TRBD1 (6 bases). The CDR3 reads CASSQDTGLSYEQYF. As DNA, the CDR3 is TGTGCCAGCAGCCAAGATACAGGGCTCAGCTACGAGCAGTACTTC.